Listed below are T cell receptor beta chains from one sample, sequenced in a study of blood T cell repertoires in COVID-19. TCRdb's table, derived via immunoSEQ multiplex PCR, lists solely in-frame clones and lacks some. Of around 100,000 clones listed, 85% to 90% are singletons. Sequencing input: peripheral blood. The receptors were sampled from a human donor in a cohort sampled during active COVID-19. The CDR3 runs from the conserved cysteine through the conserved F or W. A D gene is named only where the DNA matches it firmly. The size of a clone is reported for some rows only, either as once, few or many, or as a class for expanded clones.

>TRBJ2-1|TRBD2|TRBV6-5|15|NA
TGTGCCAGCAGGTGGACTAGCGGGAACTACAATGAGCAGTTCTTC
CASRWTSGNYNEQFF
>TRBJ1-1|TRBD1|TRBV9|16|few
TGTGCCAGCAGCGTAGGAGGGGGACAGGGCTACACTGAAGCTTTCTTT
CASSVGGGQGYTEAFF
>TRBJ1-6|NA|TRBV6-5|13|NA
TGTGCCAGCTTAAGACGGGAAAATTCACCCCTCCACTTT
CASLRRENSPLHF
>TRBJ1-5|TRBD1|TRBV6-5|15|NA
TGTGCCAGCAGCCGCTGGGGACAGGGCAATCAGCCCCAGCATTTT
CASSRWGQGNQPQHF
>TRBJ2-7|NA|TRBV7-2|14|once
TGTGCCAGCAGCCAACCGGGGAGCTCCTACGAGCAGTACTTC
CASSQPGSSYEQYF
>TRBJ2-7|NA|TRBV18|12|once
TGTGCCAGCTCACCGGGACTCGACGAGCAGTACTTC
CASSPGLDEQYF
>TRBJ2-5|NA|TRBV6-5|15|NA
TGTGCCAGCACCCGGGTTAGTCGGCTCCAAGAGACCCAGTACTTC
CASTRVSRLQETQYF
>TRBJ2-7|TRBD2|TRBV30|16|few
TGTGCCTGGAGTAGTAGCGGGAGTGTCCTCTCCTACGAGCAGTACTTC
CAWSSSGSVLSYEQYF
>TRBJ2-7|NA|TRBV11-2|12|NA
TGTGCCAGCGCGGGGCAGACCTACGAGCAGTACTTC
CASAGQTYEQYF
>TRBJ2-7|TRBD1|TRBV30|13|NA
TGTGCCTGGGTCCGGGACAGGGACTACGAGCAGTACTTC
CAWVRDRDYEQYF
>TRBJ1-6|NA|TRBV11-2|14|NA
TGTGCCAGCAGCTTAGACACCGGTAATTCACCCCTCCACTTT
CASSLDTGNSPLHF